This entry describes one T cell receptor beta chain. Its antigen is currently unknown. The sample originates from a study of cytomegalovirus exposure and HLA in healthy donors. General study results and limits: Overall, roughly 160 TCR beta chains were annotated as cytomegalovirus-associated. An observed cluster of highly shared sequence variants was recorded as a likely sequencing artifact. By a later analysis, the bulk of CMV-associated TCR beta chains appeared HLA-restricted.

V lost 8 bases to trimming and J lost 5 bases, with 18 bases between them. This CDR3 contains 15 residues. Germline V gene sequence: CDR1 MRHNA, CDR2 SNTAGT. This PCR relied on a set of 60 Vbeta primers and 13 Jbeta primers. Authors' methods: In a later analysis, some 80 million unique TCR beta chains included roughly 11 million shared by two or more donors. Method: immunoSEQ multiplex PCR; TCRdb's copy keeps in-frame clones and lacks some. The V and J calls and clone size are taken from that table; D and trimming were inferred from the DNA. The repertoire holds roughly 84,000 clones, with 78% as singletons.

Source material: PBMCs. The V call is TRBV6-4, the J call TRBJ2-2, with D possibly matching TRBD1 (6 bases). This clonotype was obtained from a male donor in good health and CMV-seropositive. CDR3 amino acids: CASRDHYRATGELFF. The DNA for the CDR3 is TGTGCCAGCCGCGACCACTACAGGGCGACCGGGGAGCTGTTTTTT.